This paragraph reports one TCR beta chain. The data belong to a study of shared clonotypes between healthy human individuals. In the study's own analysis: Filtering differed because ImmunoSEQ produced junction-only sequences that carried no quality scores. Assay: immunoSEQ multiplex PCR; the TCRdb copy retains only in-frame clones and omits some. V, J and clone size are those of that table, while D and trimming were read from the DNA. Seen here are approximately 1.4 million clones, 95% to 99% observed once, and the top ten hold around 0.45%. Sequencing used naive CD4+ T cells sorted from blood. As to subset: CD45RA+ positively selected. This receptor was obtained from a man aged 25-45 years in good health.

The CDR3 DNA reads as TGTGCCAGCAGCGTTGGGGCTAGCGGAAATCACGAGCAGTACTTC. It encodes CASSVGASGNHEQYF. The gene calls are TRBV9 and TRBJ2-7, with 7 bases that match TRBD2. V lost 2 bases to trimming and J lost 5 bases; unmatched junction nucleotides: 10. The CDR3 length is 15 residues. In germline, CDR1 is SGDLS, CDR2 YYNGEE. Filled out from reference TRBV9 and TRBJ2-7, the complete variable domain reads DSGVTQTPKHLITATGQRVTLRCSPRSGDLSVYWYQQSLDQGLQFLIQYYNGEERAKGNILERFSAQQFPDLHSELNLSSLELGDSALYFCASSVGASGNHEQYFGPGTRLTVT.